One sample yielded the 15 T cell receptor beta chains listed below, sequenced in a study of diagnostic markers for celiac disease. TCRdb reprocessed the reads, keeping one entry per CDR3 protein, no DNA. The sample has approximately 7,500 distinct CDR3 sequences. Sequenced input: either unsorted cells or a sorted T cell fraction (not recorded which). The receptors were sampled from a human donor. This table probably holds off-target reads from a library built for another chain.

CDR3 sequence: CASSAGLSSYEQYF. The chain combines TRBV5-1 with TRBJ2-7; the D call of TRBD2 rests on TCRdb alone, since no DNA is present to check it. Germline CDR1 and CDR2: SGHRS and YFSETQ. The CDR3 contains 14 residues.

The gene calls are TRBV28 and TRBJ2-2. From germline, CDR1 is MDHEN and CDR2 SYDVKM. The CDR3 covers 12 residues. CDR3 amino acids: CAALSMAGELFF.

The chain carries TRBV20-1 and TRBJ2-5; checking the TCRdb D call of TRBD2 is not possible without DNA. CDR1 and CDR2 from the germline V gene are DFQATT and SNEGSKA (reference sequence). The CDR3 loop spans 14 amino acids. This CDR3 is CSATLTSGEETQYF.

J is TRBJ1-1 and V is TRBV7-9; checking the TCRdb D call of TRBD1 is not possible without DNA. Germline lookup yields CDR1 SEHNR and CDR2 FQNEAQ (reference sequence). The CDR3 loop spans 14 amino acids. CDR3: CASSRGQMNTEAFF.

This chain joins TRBV5-1 and TRBJ2-2. Looked up from germline, CDR1 is SGHRS and CDR2 is YFSETQ. CDR3 length: 13 amino acids. The CDR3 sequence is CASSGRTTGELFF. The entire variable domain, with the rest obtained from reference TRBV5-1 and TRBJ2-2, is as follows: KAGVTQTPRYLIKTRGQQVTLSCSPISGHRSVSWYQQTPGQGLQFLFEYFSETQRNKGNFPGRFSGRQFSNSRSEMNVSTLELGDSALYLCASSGRTTGELFFGEGSRLTVL.

The rearrangement uses TRBV4-1 and TRBJ1-4. This CDR3 contains 14 residues. In germline, CDR1 is MGHRA, CDR2 YSYEKL. This CDR3 is CASSLGPYNEKLFF.

This chain links TRBV5-1 with TRBJ1-4; no DNA is available, so the TRBD1 call from TCRdb remains unchecked. The V gene's germline CDR1 is SGHRS and CDR2 YFSETQ. CDR3 size: 14 residues. The CDR3 here is CASNPTGWEEKLFF. The full variable domain, completed using reference TRBV5-1 and TRBJ1-4, is KAGVTQTPRYLIKTRGQQVTLSCSPISGHRSVSWYQQTPGQGLQFLFEYFSETQRNKGNFPGRFSGRQFSNSRSEMNVSTLELGDSALYLCASNPTGWEEKLFFGSGTQLSVL.

The chain joins TRBV5-1 to TRBJ1-6; TCRdb designates TRBD1, a call that cannot be tested without DNA. CDR1 and CDR2 from the germline V gene are SGHRS and YFSETQ. This CDR3 is 15 amino acids long. CDR3 in amino acids: CASSPTGSEGSPLHF.

This clonotype is deemed medium-sized (0.01 to 0.1%) by its frequency. V gene TRBV5-1 combines with J gene TRBJ2-5; TCRdb calls TRBD1, which cannot be checked without DNA. This CDR3 region has 14 residues. The V gene's germline CDR1 is SGHRS and CDR2 YFSETQ. The CDR3 loop reads CASSLEGAGETQYF.

The chain carries TRBV7-9 and TRBJ2-5; TCRdb designates TRBD1, a call that cannot be tested without DNA. This CDR3 spans 14 amino acids. Looked up from germline, CDR1 is SEHNR and CDR2 is FQNEAQ (reference sequence). CDR3 amino acids: CASSPTGPKETQYF.

The chain recombines TRBV6-1 with TRBJ1-4; with no DNA, the TCRdb D assignment of TRBD1 cannot be verified. The CDR3 has 17 amino acids. Germline V gives CDR1 MNHNS, CDR2 SASEGT. CDR3 residues: CASSEAARPPTNEKLFF.

This sequence joins TRBV7-2 and TRBJ2-2; the D gene TCRdb calls, TRBD2, cannot be checked with no DNA. Germline V CDR1 and CDR2: SGHTA, FQGNSA. The CDR3 is 15 residues long. CDR3 residues: CASSSETSGTGELFF.

This clonotype shows up as medium-sized by frequency. V usage is TRBV4-1 and J usage is TRBJ2-2; the D call from TCRdb, TRBD1, cannot be confirmed without DNA. Germline CDR1 reads MGHRA; CDR2 reads YSYEKL. CDR3 length: 15 amino acids. The CDR3 region is CASRYDGINTGELFF.

The chain is built from TRBV5-6 and TRBJ1-1; TCRdb proposes TRBD1, but this gene call is untestable without DNA. Germline lookup yields CDR1 SGHDT and CDR2 YYEEEE. The CDR3 is made up of 14 amino acids. This CDR3 is CASSFRTANTEAFF.

The CDR3 spells CASSQVQETEAFF. The V call is TRBV3-1, the J call TRBJ1-1. CDR1 and CDR2 (germline): LGHDT, YNNKEL (reference sequence). The CDR3 length is 13 residues.